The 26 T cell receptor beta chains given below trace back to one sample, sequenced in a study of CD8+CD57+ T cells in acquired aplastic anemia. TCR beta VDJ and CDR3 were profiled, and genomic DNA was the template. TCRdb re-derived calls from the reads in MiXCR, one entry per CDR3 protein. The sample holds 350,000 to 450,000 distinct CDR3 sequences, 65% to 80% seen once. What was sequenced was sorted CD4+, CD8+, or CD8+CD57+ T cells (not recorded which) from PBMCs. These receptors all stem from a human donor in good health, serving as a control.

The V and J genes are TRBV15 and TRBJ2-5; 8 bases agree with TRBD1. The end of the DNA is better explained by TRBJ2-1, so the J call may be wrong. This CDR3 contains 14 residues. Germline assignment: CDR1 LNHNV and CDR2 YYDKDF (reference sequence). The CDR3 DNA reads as TGTGCCACAACACCAGGGGGCTCCTACAATACGCAGTTCTTC. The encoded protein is CATTPGGSYNTQFF.

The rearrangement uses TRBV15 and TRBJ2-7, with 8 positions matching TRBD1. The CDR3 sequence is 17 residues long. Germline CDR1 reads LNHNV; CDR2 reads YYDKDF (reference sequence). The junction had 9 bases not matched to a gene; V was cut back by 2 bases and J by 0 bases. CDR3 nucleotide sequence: TGTGCCACCAGCAGATCGATCGGACAGGGACTCTCCTACGAGCAGTACTTC. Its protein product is CATSRSIGQGLSYEQYF.

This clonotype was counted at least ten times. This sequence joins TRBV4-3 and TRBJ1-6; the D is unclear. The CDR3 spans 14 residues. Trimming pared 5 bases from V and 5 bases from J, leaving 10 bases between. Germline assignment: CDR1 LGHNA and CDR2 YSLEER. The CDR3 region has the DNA TGCGCCAGCAGCGCCAGAGTAGATAATTCACCCCTCCACTTT. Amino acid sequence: CASSARVDNSPLHF.

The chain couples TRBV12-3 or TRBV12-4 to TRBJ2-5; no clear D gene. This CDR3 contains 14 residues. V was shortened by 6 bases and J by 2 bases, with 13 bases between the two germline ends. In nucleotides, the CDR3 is TGTGCCAGCAGCTGTGAGGTAGGGCAAGAGACCCAGTACTTC. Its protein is CASSCEVGQETQYF.

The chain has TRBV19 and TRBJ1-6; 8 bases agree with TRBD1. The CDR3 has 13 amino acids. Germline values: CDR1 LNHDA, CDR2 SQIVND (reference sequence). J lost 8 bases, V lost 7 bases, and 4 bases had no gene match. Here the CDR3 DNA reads TGTGCCAGTACAGACAGGGGCGATTCACCCCTCCACTTT. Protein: CASTDRGDSPLHF.

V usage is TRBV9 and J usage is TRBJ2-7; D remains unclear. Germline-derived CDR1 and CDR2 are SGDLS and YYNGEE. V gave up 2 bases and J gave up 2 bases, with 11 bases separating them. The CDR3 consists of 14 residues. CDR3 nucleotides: TGTGCCAGCAGCGTTGGACGGGTTGCCTACGAGCAGTACTTC. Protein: CASSVGRVAYEQYF.

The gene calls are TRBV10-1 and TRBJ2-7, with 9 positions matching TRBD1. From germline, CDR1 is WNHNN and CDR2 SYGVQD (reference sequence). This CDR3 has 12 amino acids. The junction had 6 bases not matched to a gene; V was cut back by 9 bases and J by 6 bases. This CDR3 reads CARRYRGREQYF. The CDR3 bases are TGCGCCAGACGCTACAGGGGGCGCGAGCAGTACTTC.

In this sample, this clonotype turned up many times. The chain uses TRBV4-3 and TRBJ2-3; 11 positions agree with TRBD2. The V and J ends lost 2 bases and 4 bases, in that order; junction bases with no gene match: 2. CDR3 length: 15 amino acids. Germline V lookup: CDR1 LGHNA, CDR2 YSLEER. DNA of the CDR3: TGCGCCAGCAGCCAACTAGCGGGGGGAGCAGATACGCAGTATTTT. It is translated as CASSQLAGGADTQYF.

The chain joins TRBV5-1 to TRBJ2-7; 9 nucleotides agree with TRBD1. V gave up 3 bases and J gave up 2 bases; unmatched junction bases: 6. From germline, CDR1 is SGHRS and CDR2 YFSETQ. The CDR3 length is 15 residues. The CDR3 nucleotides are TGCGCCAGCAGCTGGACAGGGGTAGACCCCTACGAGCAGTACTTC. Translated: CASSWTGVDPYEQYF.

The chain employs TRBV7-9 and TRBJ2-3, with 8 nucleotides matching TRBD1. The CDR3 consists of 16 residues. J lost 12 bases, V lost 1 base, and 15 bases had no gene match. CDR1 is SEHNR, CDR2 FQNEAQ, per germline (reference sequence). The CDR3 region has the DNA TGTGCCAGCAGCTTAGGGGAGGCAGGGGGCATGTATGGTCAGTATTTT. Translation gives CASSLGEAGGMYGQYF.

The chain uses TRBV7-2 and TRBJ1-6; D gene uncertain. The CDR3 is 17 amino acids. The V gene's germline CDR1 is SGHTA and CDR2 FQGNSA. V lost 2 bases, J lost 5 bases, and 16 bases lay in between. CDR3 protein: CASSLLGGQTNNSPLHF. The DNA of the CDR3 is TGTGCCAGCAGCTTATTGGGTGGGCAGACAAATAATTCACCCCTCCACTTT.

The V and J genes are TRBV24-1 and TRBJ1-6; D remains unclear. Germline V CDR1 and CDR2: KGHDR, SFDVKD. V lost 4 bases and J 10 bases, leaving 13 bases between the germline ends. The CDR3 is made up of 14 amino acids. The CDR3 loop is CATSESQETSPLHF. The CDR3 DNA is TGTGCCACCAGTGAGAGTCAGGAGACCTCACCCCTCCACTTT.

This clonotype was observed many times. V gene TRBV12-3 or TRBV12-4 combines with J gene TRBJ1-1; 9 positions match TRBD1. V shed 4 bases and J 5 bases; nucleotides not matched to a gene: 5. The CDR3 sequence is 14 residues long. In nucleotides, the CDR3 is TGTGCCAGCAGTTCCAACAGGGGGCAAACTGAAGCTTTCTTT. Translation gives CASSSNRGQTEAFF.

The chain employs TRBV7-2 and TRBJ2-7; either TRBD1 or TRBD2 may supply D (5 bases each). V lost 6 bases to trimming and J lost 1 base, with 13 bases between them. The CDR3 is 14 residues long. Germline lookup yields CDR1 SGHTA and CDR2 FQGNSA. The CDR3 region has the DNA TGTGCCAGCAGAACCGGGACCTATTCCTACGAGCAGTACTTC. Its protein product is CASRTGTYSYEQYF.

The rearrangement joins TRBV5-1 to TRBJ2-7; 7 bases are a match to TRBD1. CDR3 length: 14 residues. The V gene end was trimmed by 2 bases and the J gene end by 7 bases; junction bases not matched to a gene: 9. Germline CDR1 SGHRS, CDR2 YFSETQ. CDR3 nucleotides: TGCGCCAGCAGCTTCAGTGCAGGGGGTGGGGAGCAGTACTTC. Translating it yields CASSFSAGGGEQYF.

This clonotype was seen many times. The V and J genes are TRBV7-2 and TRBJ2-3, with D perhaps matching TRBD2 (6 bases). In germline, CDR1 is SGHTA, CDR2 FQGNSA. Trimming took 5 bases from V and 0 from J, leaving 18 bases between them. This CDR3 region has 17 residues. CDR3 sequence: CASSPWDFKTSTDTQYF. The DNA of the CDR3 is TGTGCCAGCAGCCCCTGGGACTTTAAGACTAGCACAGATACGCAGTATTTT.

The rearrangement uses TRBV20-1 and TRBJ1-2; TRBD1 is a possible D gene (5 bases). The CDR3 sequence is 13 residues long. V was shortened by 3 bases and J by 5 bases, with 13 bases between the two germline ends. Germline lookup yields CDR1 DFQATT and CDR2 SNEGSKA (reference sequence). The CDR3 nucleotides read TGCAGTGCTAGGGACGGAGGGGAGTATGGCTACACCTTC. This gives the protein CSARDGGEYGYTF.

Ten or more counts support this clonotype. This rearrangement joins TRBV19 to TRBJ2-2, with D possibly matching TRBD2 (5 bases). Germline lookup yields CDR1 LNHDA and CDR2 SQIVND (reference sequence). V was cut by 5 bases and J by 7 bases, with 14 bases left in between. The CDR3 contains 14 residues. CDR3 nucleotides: TGTGCCAGTAGTGATCGGGGTACCGGCGGGGAGCTGTTTTTT. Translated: CASSDRGTGGELFF.

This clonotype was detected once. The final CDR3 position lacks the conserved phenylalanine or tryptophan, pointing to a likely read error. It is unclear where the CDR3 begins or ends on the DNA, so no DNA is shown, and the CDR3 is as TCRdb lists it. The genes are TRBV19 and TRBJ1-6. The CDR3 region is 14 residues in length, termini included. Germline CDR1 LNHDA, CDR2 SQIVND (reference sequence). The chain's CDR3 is CAGGEVDLPQHFGD.

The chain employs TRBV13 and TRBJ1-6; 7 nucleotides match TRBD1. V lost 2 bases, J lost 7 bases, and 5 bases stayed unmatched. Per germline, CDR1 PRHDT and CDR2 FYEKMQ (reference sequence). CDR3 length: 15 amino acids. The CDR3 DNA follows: TGTGCCAGCAGCTTATCCGGGACAGAGAATTCACCCCTCCACTTT. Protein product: CASSLSGTENSPLHF.

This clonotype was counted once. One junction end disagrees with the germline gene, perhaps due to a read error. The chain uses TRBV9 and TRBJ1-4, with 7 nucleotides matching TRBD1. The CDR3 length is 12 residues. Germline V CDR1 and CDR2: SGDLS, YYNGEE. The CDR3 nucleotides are TGTGCCAGAAGACAGGGAGTCGAAAGACTGTTTTTT. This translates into CARRQGVERLFF.

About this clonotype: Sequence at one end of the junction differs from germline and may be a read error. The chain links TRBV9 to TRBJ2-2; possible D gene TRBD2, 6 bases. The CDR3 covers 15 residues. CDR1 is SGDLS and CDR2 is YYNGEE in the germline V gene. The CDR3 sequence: CASSIGSTDYGELFF. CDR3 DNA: TGCGCCAGCAGCATAGGGAGCACGGACTACGGGGAGTTGTTTTTT.

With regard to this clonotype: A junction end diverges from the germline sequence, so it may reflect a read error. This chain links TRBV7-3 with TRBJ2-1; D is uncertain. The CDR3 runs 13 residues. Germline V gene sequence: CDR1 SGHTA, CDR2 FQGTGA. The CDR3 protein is CASSQGAAYGNTF. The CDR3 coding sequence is TGTGCCAGCAGCCAAGGAGCAGCCTATGGCAACACCTTC.

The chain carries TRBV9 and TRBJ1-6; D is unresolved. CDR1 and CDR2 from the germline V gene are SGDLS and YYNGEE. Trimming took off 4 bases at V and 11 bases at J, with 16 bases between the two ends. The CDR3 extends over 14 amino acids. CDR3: CASSYRRSRTPLHF. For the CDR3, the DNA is TGTGCCAGCAGCTATCGGCGGTCGCGCACACCCCTCCACTTT.

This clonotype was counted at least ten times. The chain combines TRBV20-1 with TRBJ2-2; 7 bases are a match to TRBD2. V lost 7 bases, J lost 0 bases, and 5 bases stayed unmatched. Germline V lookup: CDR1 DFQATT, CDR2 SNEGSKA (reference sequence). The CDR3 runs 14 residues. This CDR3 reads CSGGRGANTGELFF. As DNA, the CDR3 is TGCAGTGGGGGACGGGGGGCGAACACCGGGGAGCTGTTTTTT.

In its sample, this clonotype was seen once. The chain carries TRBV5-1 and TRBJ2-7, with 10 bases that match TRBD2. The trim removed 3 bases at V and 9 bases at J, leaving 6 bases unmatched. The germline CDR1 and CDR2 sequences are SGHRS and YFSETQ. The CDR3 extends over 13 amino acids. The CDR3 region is CASSSYSGGPQYF. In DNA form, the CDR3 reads TGCGCCAGCAGCTCTTATAGCGGGGGGCCGCAGTACTTC.